This T cell receptor beta chain was retrieved from a study of naive and memory T cell subsets. This clonotype was seen only a few times. What it recognizes is unknown. Deletions cut 5 bases from V and 12 bases from J, with 17 bases between. Germline CDR1 and CDR2: SGHTA and FQGNSA. The CDR3 length is 13 residues. An equimolar mix of two oligonucleotides served as the beta constant-region primer for TRBC1 and TRBC2. TCRdb itself ran the UMI-ligation and nested PCR reads through MiXCR, one entry per CDR3 protein. The sample consists of about 90,000 distinct CDR3 sequences, about 6.5% of them appearing once. General study results and limits: Clonotypes are single alpha or beta chains, not paired receptors. In naive cells, over 95% of TCR sequences were seen only once. TCR counts from RNA may reflect activation-linked expression changes. Findings for naive and memory subsets could not be checked against ground truth.

The sequenced material came from central memory CD4+ T cells from blood. The clonotype originates from a human donor in good health. This chain links TRBV7-2 with TRBJ2-1; no reliable D call. DNA for the CDR3: TGTGCCAGCAGCCAGGACGGACGAACGGGGCAGTTCTTC. Amino acids: CASSQDGRTGQFF.